Sequencing of this T cell receptor (beta chain) was carried out in a study of blood T cell repertoires in COVID-19. Study as a whole: Acute and convalescent COVID-19 samples came from the United States, Italy and Spain. PBMCs, B-cell-depleted T cells, or T cells were the source of the cDNA or gDNA that made up the material.

This clone has a single count. Original processing methods: Cell counts per sample came from amplifying reference gene primers. Profiled with immunoSEQ multiplex PCR; TCRdb holds only in-frame clones, not every one. V and J calls and clone size are given by that table; D and trimming were obtained from the DNA. The sample lists about 140,000 clones, around 79% occurring once. V was pared by 6 bases and J by 8 bases, with 20 bases between. The CDR3 consists of 15 residues. CDR1 and CDR2 (germline): MNHEY, SMNVEV (reference sequence). The source material was peripheral blood. This TCR derives from a man aged 60 to 69 with acute or convalescent COVID-19. V is TRBV27 and J is TRBJ2-1; D gene uncertain. The CDR3 reads CASSPAAGLGHEQFF. The CDR3 nucleotides read TGTGCCAGCAGCCCTGCCGCCGGGTTGGGTCATGAGCAGTTCTTC.